This TCR beta chain came from a study of blood T cells in healthy people across ages. Study background: About one barcoded beta molecule per two T cells was captured by template switching.

Every sample yielded at least 6 million isolated PBMCs. CDR1 is SGHTA and CDR2 is FQGTGA in the germline V gene. There are 17 residues in the CDR3. Trimming left V 1 base short and J 1 base short, with 15 bases between. Combining a sample-barcoded 5' primer with a J-beta primer mix, a second PCR ran for about 6 to 12 cycles. At least 2.5 million CDR3-containing paired-end reads were obtained per sample. From the 5' RACE reads, TCRdb called clonotypes with MiXCR, one entry per CDR3 protein. Of around 1,700,000 distinct CDR3 sequences in the sample, under 30% were seen once. Sequenced material: blood. This receptor was identified in a woman under 40 in good health. The chain employs TRBV7-3 and TRBJ2-3; D is possibly TRBD1 (6 bases). The CDR3 region is CASSLNPKGVRTDTQYF. CDR3 nucleotides: TGTGCCAGCAGCTTAAACCCGAAGGGGGTTCGCACAGATACGCAGTATTTT. The complete variable domain, with remaining parts taken from reference TRBV7-3 and TRBJ2-3, reads GAGVSQTPSNKVTEKGKYVELRCDPISGHTALYWYRQSLGQGPEFLIYFQGTGAADDSGLPNDRFFAVRPEGSVSTLKIQRTERGDSAVYLCASSLNPKGVRTDTQYFGPGTRLTVL.